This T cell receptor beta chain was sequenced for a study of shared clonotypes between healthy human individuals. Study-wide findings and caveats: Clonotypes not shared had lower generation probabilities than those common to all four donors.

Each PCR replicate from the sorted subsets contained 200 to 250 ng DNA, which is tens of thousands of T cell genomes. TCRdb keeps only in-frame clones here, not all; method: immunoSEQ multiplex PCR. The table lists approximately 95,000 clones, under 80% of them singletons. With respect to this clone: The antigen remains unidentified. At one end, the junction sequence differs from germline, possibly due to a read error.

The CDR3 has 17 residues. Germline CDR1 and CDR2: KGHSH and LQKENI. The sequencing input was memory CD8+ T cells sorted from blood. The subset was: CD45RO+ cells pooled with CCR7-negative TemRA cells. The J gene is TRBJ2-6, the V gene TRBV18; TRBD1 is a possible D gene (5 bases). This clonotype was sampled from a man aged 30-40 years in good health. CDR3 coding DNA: TGTGCCAGCTCATCCTATATGGACATTTACAAGTCGGGCCAACGTCCTTTC. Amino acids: CASSSYMDIYKSGQRPF.